These 10 T cell receptor beta chains came from one sample sequenced in a study of T cells in Graves' hyperthyroidism and ophthalmopathy. The investigators amplified TCR beta CDR3 regions from RNA transcripts. In the first-round RT-PCR of the TCR CDR3, the HTBI primer set was used. TCRdb called the multiplex PCR reads again in MiXCR, with one record for every CDR3 protein. The repertoire has approximately 400,000 distinct CDR3 sequences, 15% to 18% of them found once; the top ten carry roughly 14%. The sample consisted of blood. These receptors were taken from a woman aged 18-29 years with Graves' hyperthyroidism.

This clonotype was seen at least ten times. The rearrangement uses TRBV12-3 or TRBV12-4 and TRBJ2-4; D uncertain. Trimming pared 5 bases from V and 3 bases from J, leaving 14 bases between. The CDR3 is 15 residues long. CDR3: CASSPSRNRKNIQYF. The CDR3 bases are TGTGCCAGCAGTCCGAGCAGGAATCGCAAAAACATTCAGTACTTC.

This clonotype was counted ten times or more. This chain connects TRBV3-1 to TRBJ1-1; D is possibly TRBD1 (5 bases). The CDR3 length is 15 residues. Per germline, CDR1 LGHDT and CDR2 YNNKEL (reference sequence). The V and J ends lost 0 bases and 4 bases respectively, with 12 bases between them. The CDR3 bases are TGTGCCAGCAGCCAAGATTTCGGGGGACGCACTGAAGCTTTCTTT. As protein: CASSQDFGGRTEAFF.

The table lists this clonotype with many counts. The chain is built from TRBV2 and TRBJ2-7; D is perhaps TRBD2 (6 bases). Trimming took off 2 bases at V and 12 bases at J, with 8 bases between the two ends. CDR1 is SNHLY, CDR2 FYNNEI, per germline. The length of the CDR3 is 10 residues. The CDR3 coding sequence is TGTGCCAGCAGTGAATCGGGAGCGTACTTC. Its protein is CASSESGAYF.

This clonotype was observed many times. The genes are TRBV12-3 or TRBV12-4 and TRBJ1-5; D call uncertain. CDR3 length equals 12 residues. V was shortened by 5 bases and J by 0 bases, with 2 bases between the two germline ends. CDR3 loop: CASSNSNQPQHF. For the CDR3, the DNA is TGTGCCAGCAGTAATAGCAATCAGCCCCAGCATTTT.

This clonotype was seen many times. The V call is TRBV7-9, the J call TRBJ2-1; 9 nucleotides align to TRBD1. The CDR3 loop spans 17 amino acids. The germline CDR1 and CDR2 sequences are SEHNR and FQNEAQ (reference sequence). The V segment lost 5 bases and the J segment 5 bases; nucleotides outside the gene matches: 13. In DNA form, the CDR3 reads TGTGCCAGCAGCAACCCAACTCGGGGACAGGGAAACAATGAGCAGTTCTTC. It specifies CASSNPTRGQGNNEQFF.

Notes on this clonotype: A much bigger clone sits one base away, suggesting this may be a read error. Here the CDR3 DNA reads TGTGCCAGCAGTTCCGGGGCGAGGTCCTACGAGCAGTACTTC. The encoded protein is CASSSGARSYEQYF. This chain connects TRBV6-1 to TRBJ2-7, with D perhaps TRBD1 or TRBD2 (5 bases each). Germline V gene sequence: CDR1 MNHNS, CDR2 SASEGT. Trimming stripped 5 bases from V and 1 base from J, with 12 bases between. This CDR3 spans 14 amino acids.

Many counts were recorded for this clonotype. The chain carries TRBV12-3 or TRBV12-4 and TRBJ1-2; D unresolved. The CDR3 totals 13 residues. Trimming left V 0 bases short and J 5 bases short, with 7 bases between. The CDR3 DNA sequence: TGTGCCAGCAGTTTAGCGACGGGTTATGGCTACACCTTC. Residues: CASSLATGYGYTF.

This clonotype was recorded many times. This chain joins TRBV11-3 and TRBJ2-2, with 11 bases matching TRBD1. V lost 4 bases and J lost 2; bases outside the gene matches: 6. This CDR3 is 17 amino acids long. Germline CDR1 is SGHNT and CDR2 is YENEEA. The CDR3 DNA sequence: TGTGCCAGCAGCTCACCGAGGACAGGGGGCAACACCGGGGAGCTGTTTTTT. Translated: CASSSPRTGGNTGELFF.

This clonotype has just a few counts. This chain uses TRBV6-1 with TRBJ1-1, with 8 bases matching TRBD1. Germline V gene sequence: CDR1 MNHNS, CDR2 SASEGT. The junction had 21 bases not matched to a gene; V was cut back by 5 bases and J by 7 bases. The CDR3 consists of 18 residues. The CDR3 nucleotides are TGTGCCAGCAGTAAAACAGGGGGAACGCTCCTGGCTACTGATGAAGCTTTCTTT. It encodes CASSKTGGTLLATDEAFF.

This clonotype was recorded at least ten times. The rearrangement joins TRBV27 to TRBJ2-2; TRBD1 aligns across 8 bases. Germline loops: CDR1 MNHEY, CDR2 SMNVEV (reference sequence). The CDR3 extends over 17 amino acids. Unmatched junction bases numbered 15, after V lost 6 bases and J lost 6 bases. CDR3 region: CASRPPRQGSVPGELFF. The DNA for the CDR3 is TGTGCCAGCAGGCCACCCCGACAGGGGTCGGTCCCCGGGGAGCTGTTTTTT.